One and the same sample provided the 16 T cell receptor beta chains below, sequenced in a study of blood T cell repertoires in COVID-19. Method: immunoSEQ multiplex PCR; TCRdb's copy keeps in-frame clones and lacks some. Here the sample spans around 320,000 clones, around nine tenths being singletons. Specimen: PBMCs or T cells enriched from blood (not recorded which). The receptors shown here come from a woman in her fifties or sixties who had been exposed to COVID-19.

V gene TRBV30 combines with J gene TRBJ1-2, with TRBD1 matching over 7 bases. Germline values: CDR1 GTSNPN, CDR2 SVGIG (reference sequence). V lost 0 bases to trimming and J lost 3 bases; unmatched junction nucleotides: 7. The CDR3 loop spans 15 amino acids. The CDR3 DNA follows: TGTGCCTGGAGTGTACAGGGACAGCGATACTATGGCTACACCTTC. Translation gives CAWSVQGQRYYGYTF.

V and J are TRBV28 and TRBJ1-4, with D possibly TRBD1 on 6 matching bases. This CDR3 comprises 15 residues. Deletions cut 5 bases from V and 2 bases from J, with 12 bases between. Germline loops: CDR1 MDHEN, CDR2 SYDVKM. CDR3 region: CASSPTGMTNEKLFF. The DNA of the CDR3 is TGTGCCAGCAGTCCTACAGGGATGACTAATGAAAAACTGTTTTTT.

The chain has TRBV6-6 and TRBJ2-5; no reliable D call. This CDR3 has 13 residues. Per germline, CDR1 MNHNY and CDR2 SVGAGI (reference sequence). V lost 2 bases, J lost 5 bases, and 9 bases lay in between. CDR3 sequence: CASSYHQQETQYF. CDR3 DNA sequence: TGTGCCAGCAGTTACCACCAACAGGAGACCCAGTACTTC.

This clone appeared once. This chain uses TRBV5-5 with TRBJ1-5; 10 nucleotides line up with TRBD1. The CDR3 is 18 amino acids. Per germline, CDR1 SGHKS and CDR2 YYEKEE (reference sequence). J was trimmed by 7 bases and V by 0 bases; bases with no gene match: 13. CDR3 coding DNA: TGTGCCAGCAGCTTGGTTCCCCCGGGACAGGGGCGTGGGCAGCCCCAGCATTTT. Residues: CASSLVPPGQGRGQPQHF.

This chain uses TRBV5-4 with TRBJ2-2, with 7 bases identical to TRBD2. V was pared by 6 bases and J by 2 bases, with 16 bases of the junction left unmatched. The CDR3 contains 18 residues. The germline gives CDR1 SGHNT, CDR2 YYREEE (reference sequence). The CDR3 loop reads CASTTGGRGLGNTGELFF. The CDR3 DNA sequence: TGTGCCAGCACCACTGGGGGGAGGGGACTGGGAAACACCGGGGAGCTGTTTTTT. Full variable domain (rest looked up from reference TRBV5-4 and TRBJ2-2): ETGVTQSPTHLIKTRGQQVTLRCSSQSGHNTVSWYQQALGQGPQFIFQYYREEENGRGNFPPRFSGLQFPNYSSELNVNALELDDSALYLCASTTGGRGLGNTGELFFGEGSRLTVL.

The rearrangement links TRBV3-1 (or the pseudogene TRBV3-2) to TRBJ2-7; 7 bases match TRBD1. Germline V gives CDR1 LGHDT, CDR2 YNNKEL (reference sequence). The CDR3 covers 13 residues. With 5 bases clipped from V and 3 bases from J, the junction kept 4 bases outside the gene matches. CDR3 loop: CASSRQGIYEQYF. For the CDR3, the DNA is TGTGCCAGCAGCAGACAGGGAATCTACGAGCAGTACTTC.

The gene calls are TRBV9 and TRBJ2-1; 7 bases are shared with TRBD2. The CDR3 runs 16 residues. Per the germline V gene, CDR1 is SGDLS and CDR2 is YYNGEE. V lost 0 bases, J lost 2 bases, and 5 bases stayed unmatched. CDR3 bases: TGTGCCAGCAGCGTAGGTCTGGCGGGGGCCTACAATGAGCAGTTCTTC. This sequence encodes CASSVGLAGAYNEQFF.

The V gene is TRBV2, the J gene TRBJ1-4, with a tentative D call TRBD1 (5 bases). This CDR3 is built from 14 residues. V was trimmed by 4 bases and J by 6 bases, leaving 12 bases between them. Germline V gene data show CDR1 as SNHLY and CDR2 as FYNNEI. Here the CDR3 reads CASSGGRVDEKLFF. The DNA of the CDR3 is TGTGCCAGCAGTGGCGGCAGGGTGGATGAAAAACTGTTTTTT.

This rearrangement joins TRBV5-1 to TRBJ1-1, with TRBD1 as a possible D gene (5 bases). The V end was cut by 4 bases, the J end by 1 base, with 14 bases between. The CDR3 runs to 15 residues. Per the germline V gene, CDR1 is SGHRS and CDR2 is YFSETQ. The CDR3 sequence: CASSLQTASNTEAFF. The CDR3 DNA is TGCGCCAGCAGCCTCCAGACAGCCTCGAACACTGAAGCTTTCTTT.

The V gene is TRBV29-1, the J gene TRBJ2-5; 12 bases are a match to TRBD2. Germline lookup yields CDR1 SQVTM and CDR2 ANQGSEA. With 6 bases clipped from V and 1 base from J, the junction kept 6 bases outside the gene matches. This CDR3 is 15 amino acids long. CDR3 coding DNA: TGCAGCGTGGCGACTAGCGGGGGAATCCAAGAGACCCAGTACTTC. Translated, it gives CSVATSGGIQETQYF.

The rearrangement uses TRBV11-2 and TRBJ1-6; TRBD1 aligns across 9 bases. Germline lookup yields CDR1 SGHAT and CDR2 FQNNGV. With 2 bases clipped from V and 6 bases from J, the junction kept 8 bases outside the gene matches. The CDR3 consists of 17 residues. The CDR3 spells CASSLQTTGGFNSPLHF. The DNA of the CDR3 is TGTGCCAGCAGCTTACAAACAACAGGGGGCTTTAATTCACCCCTCCACTTT.

The rearrangement joins TRBV7-9 to TRBJ1-1, with 8 bases identical to TRBD1. The CDR3 is 14 residues long. V was pared by 5 bases and J by 3 bases, with 5 bases of the junction left unmatched. Germline assignment: CDR1 SEHNR and CDR2 FQNEAQ (reference sequence). The CDR3 DNA reads TGTGCCAGCAGCGTGGACAGGGTGTACACTGAAGCTTTCTTT. Protein sequence: CASSVDRVYTEAFF.

CDR3 DNA sequence: TGTGCCAGCAGCTTGAGCGCAGATACGCAGTATTTT. Amino acids: CASSLSADTQYF. The V gene is TRBV5-4, the J gene TRBJ2-3, with D uncertain. The CDR3 extends over 12 amino acids. Germline CDR1 SGHNT, CDR2 YYREEE (reference sequence). Between the trimmed V and J ends, which lost 1 base and 4 bases, there was a span of 4 bases.

The chain uses TRBV7-2 and TRBJ2-7; D might be TRBD1 (6 bases). Germline lookup yields CDR1 SGHTA and CDR2 FQGNSA. This CDR3 is built from 15 residues. The V gene lost 1 base and the J gene lost 4 bases, with 14 bases spanning the gap. In DNA form, the CDR3 reads TGTGCCAGCAGCTTAGTACAGGGTGCCCCTTACGAGCAGTACTTC. Amino acids: CASSLVQGAPYEQYF.

CDR3 loop: CASSTSGGWINQPQHF. The DNA of the CDR3 is TGTGCCAGTAGTACATCAGGGGGTTGGATCAATCAGCCCCAGCATTTT. The rearrangement joins TRBV19 to TRBJ1-5, with TRBD1 identical over 7 bases. This CDR3 has 16 residues. Germline CDR1 reads LNHDA; CDR2 reads SQIVND (reference sequence). V lost 4 bases, J lost 3 bases, and 9 bases stayed unmatched. The full variable domain, rest sourced from reference TRBV19 and TRBJ1-5, is DGGITQSPKYLFRKEGQNVTLSCEQNLNHDAMYWYRQDPGQGLRLIYYSQIVNDFQKGDIAEGYSVSREKKESFPLTVTSAQKNPTAFYLCASSTSGGWINQPQHFGDGTRLSIL.

The chain is built from TRBV11-2 and TRBJ2-1, with 10 bases aligning to TRBD2. Losses at the gene ends were 3 bases for V and 9 bases for J; bases not matched to a gene: 8. The CDR3 covers 15 residues. Germline V CDR1 and CDR2: SGHAT, FQNNGV. The CDR3 bases are TGTGCCAGCAGCTTTACTAGCGGGGAACGCGGTGAGCAGTTCTTC. Translation: CASSFTSGERGEQFF.